Listed here is a single T cell receptor beta chain. Authors' processing steps: How many nucleated cells were present was estimated from reference gene primer amplification. Method: immunoSEQ multiplex PCR; TCRdb's copy keeps in-frame clones and lacks some. V and J calls and clone size are given by that table; D and trimming were obtained from the DNA. The repertoire holds 400,000 to 450,000 clones, with 80% to 95% as singletons. Resolution of symptoms, clearance, or two negative PCRs was present in recovered Cohort 3 donors. The entry originates in a study of blood T cell repertoires in COVID-19. The germline CDR1 and CDR2 sequences are LNHDA and SQIVND (reference sequence). CDR3 length: 14 residues. V lost 4 bases, J lost 0 bases, and 10 bases lay in between.

The chain uses TRBV19 and TRBJ2-7; D ambiguous. This clonotype was sampled from a man in his late teens or twenties who had recovered from COVID-19. Specimen: PBMCs or T cells enriched from blood (not recorded which). Written as DNA, the CDR3 is TGTGCCAGTAGTAGACAAGGATCCTCCTACGAGCAGTACTTC. Translation: CASSRQGSSYEQYF.